The 7 T cell receptor beta chains below all came from one sample that was sequenced in a study of blood T cell repertoires in COVID-19. Repertoires were generated with immunoSEQ multiplex PCR, while TCRdb's copy carries only in-frame clones and drops some. The data contain around 170,000 clones, around 80% of them seen just once; the ten biggest clones take up about 11%. Sequenced sample: peripheral blood. The source of these receptors is a woman older than 75 with COVID-19, enrolled during active disease.

The rearrangement joins TRBV9 to TRBJ2-7; maybe TRBD1 (6 bases). The germline V gene has CDR1 SGDLS and CDR2 YYNGEE. CDR3 length equals 17 residues. Trimming shortened V by 4 bases and J by 1 base, and 21 bases separated the two germline ends. The CDR3 loop reads CASSRSSDPQGSYEQYF. The CDR3 DNA reads TGTGCCAGCAGCAGAAGCTCGGACCCTCAGGGGTCCTACGAGCAGTACTTC.

The genes are TRBV15 and TRBJ2-2; D gene ambiguous. The germline V gene has CDR1 LNHNV and CDR2 YYDKDF (reference sequence). V was pared by 10 bases and J by 5 bases, with 11 bases between. This CDR3 region has 12 residues. DNA of the CDR3: TGTGCCATAAAAAGTCGGACCGGGGAGCTGTTTTTT. Its translation is CAIKSRTGELFF.

This chain joins TRBV5-1 and TRBJ1-1; TRBD1 might be the D (6 bases). V was trimmed by 3 bases and J by 5 bases, leaving 14 bases between them. The CDR3 spans 14 residues. From germline, CDR1 is SGHRS and CDR2 YFSETQ. The chain's CDR3 is CASSSTGESTEAFF. The CDR3 DNA reads TGCGCCAGCAGCTCGACAGGAGAGTCGACTGAAGCTTTCTTT.

The chain is built from TRBV20-1 and TRBJ2-3; 9 bases align to TRBD2. The CDR3 loop spans 13 amino acids. With V trimmed by 6 bases and J by 7 bases, 8 bases remained unmatched. From germline, CDR1 is DFQATT and CDR2 SNEGSKA (reference sequence). CDR3 loop: CSASAGGPNTQYF. CDR3 bases: TGCAGTGCAAGTGCGGGAGGGCCCAATACGCAGTATTTT.

The rearrangement links TRBV5-6 to TRBJ1-2; D is unresolved. Germline V gene lookup returns CDR1 SGHDT and CDR2 YYEEEE. The V gene lost 0 bases and the J gene lost 3 bases, with 9 bases spanning the gap. This CDR3 spans 14 amino acids. DNA of the CDR3: TGTGCCAGCAGCTTGGGGCCGCTGGACTATGGCTACACCTTC. As protein: CASSLGPLDYGYTF. Together with reference TRBV5-6 and TRBJ1-2, the CDR3 gives the full variable domain: DAGVTQSPTHLIKTRGQQVTLRCSPKSGHDTVSWYQQALGQGPQFIFQYYEEEERQRGNFPDRFSGHQFPNYSSELNVNALLLGDSALYLCASSLGPLDYGYTFGSGTRLTVV.

CDR3 protein: CAWSKQGLGNSPLHF. As DNA, the CDR3 is TGTGCCTGGAGCAAACAGGGTCTGGGGAATTCACCCCTCCACTTT. The chain recombines TRBV30 with TRBJ1-6, with a tentative D call TRBD1 (6 bases). Germline V lookup: CDR1 GTSNPN, CDR2 SVGIG (reference sequence). There are 15 residues in the CDR3. V was clipped by 3 bases and J by 7 bases, with 16 bases between them.

The gene calls are TRBV6-5 and TRBJ1-2, with D possibly being TRBD1 (5 bases). Per germline, CDR1 MNHEY and CDR2 SVGAGI. CDR3 length equals 14 residues. V shed 2 bases and J shed 2 bases, with 9 bases lying between them. This chain's CDR3 is CASSYRGDNYGYTF. CDR3 nucleotide sequence: TGTGCCAGCAGTTACAGGGGCGACAACTATGGCTACACCTTC.